This TCR beta chain was identified in a study of blood T cell repertoires in COVID-19. The wider study: Researchers got acute and convalescent COVID-19 samples from the United States, Italy and Spain. PBMCs, B-cell-depleted T cells, or T cells provided the cDNA or gDNA that made up the material.

The authors' processing: By means of reference gene primer amplification, nucleated cell counts were estimated. Method: immunoSEQ multiplex PCR; TCRdb's copy keeps in-frame clones and lacks some. V and J calls and clone size are as listed in that table; D and trimming were resolved from the DNA. The sample consists of around 320,000 clones, roughly nine tenths of them appearing once. V gave up 10 bases and J gave up 4 bases; unmatched junction bases: 3. The CDR3 totals 12 residues. Germline CDR1 reads LNHDA; CDR2 reads SQIVND (reference sequence). This receptor was taken from a man younger than 35 with active or convalescent COVID-19. Sequenced: peripheral blood. J is TRBJ2-7 and V is TRBV19; 11 bases are shared with TRBD2. The DNA for the CDR3 is TGTGCCATAACTAGCGGGGGTTACGAGCAGTACTTC. This gives the protein CAITSGGYEQYF.